This is a list of T cell receptor beta chains from one sample in a study of blood T cell repertoires in COVID-19. Clones were read by immunoSEQ multiplex PCR, and TCRdb kept only the in-frame ones, dropping some. The profile covers about 380,000 clones, with more than 75% appearing a single time and more than 1% taken by the ten largest. Sequenced input: peripheral blood. The receptors here all came from a human donor with acute or convalescent COVID-19. The donor label of this sample is uncertain. CDR3s include the opening cysteine and the closing phenylalanine or tryptophan. A D gene is named only where the DNA matches it firmly. Size is omitted from some rows. Given values are once, few, many or a class for expanded clones.

j_call d_call clone_size v_call cdr3_aa cdr3_nt
TRBJ2-7 TRBD2 - TRBV28 CASSYERGSSYEQYF TGTGCCAGCAGTTATGAGCGGGGGAGCTCCTACGAGCAGTACTTC
TRBJ2-1 TRBD1 - TRBV15 CATKQGGAYNEQFF TGTGCCACCAAACAGGGGGGCGCCTACAATGAGCAGTTCTTC
TRBJ2-2 - - TRBV30 CAWSEASPGELFF TGTGCCTGGAGTGAGGCTAGCCCCGGGGAGCTGTTTTTT
TRBJ2-1 TRBD2 - TRBV29-1 CSVEEGREGIRTYNEQFF TGCAGCGTTGAGGAAGGGCGGGAGGGAATACGCACCTACAATGAGCAGTTCTTC
TRBJ1-2 - - TRBV5-1 CASTWGGSYGYTF TGCGCCAGCACCTGGGGGGGATCATATGGCTACACCTTC
TRBJ2-3 - - TRBV7-2 CASSSRRGNTDTQYF TGTGCCAGCAGCTCAAGGCGGGGCAACACAGATACGCAGTATTTT
TRBJ1-2 - - TRBV7-9 CASSSLWAKSTF TGTGCCAGCAGCTCCCTCTGGGCTAAGTCCACCTTC
TRBJ2-7 - - TRBV6-1 CASSEIQGSPYEQYF TGTGCCAGCAGTGAGATACAGGGAAGCCCCTACGAGCAGTACTTC
TRBJ2-1 - - TRBV18 CASSPPNPVGVVNEQFF TGTGCCAGCTCACCACCGAATCCGGTAGGGGTTGTGAATGAGCAGTTCTTC
TRBJ2-5 - - TRBV5-1 CASPSGRIPETQYF TGCGCCAGCCCCTCAGGGCGGATTCCGGAGACCCAGTACTTC
TRBJ2-1 TRBD1 - TRBV15 CATSRETRQGESNEQFF TGTGCCACCAGCAGAGAAACCCGACAGGGAGAGTCCAATGAGCAGTTCTTC
TRBJ1-2 - - TRBV19 CASSDRIGSGYTF TGTGCCAGTAGTGACAGGATCGGCTCTGGCTACACCTTC
TRBJ2-2 - - TRBV7-6 CASSLDPGSTGELFF TGTGCCAGCAGCTTAGACCCAGGTTCTACCGGGGAGCTGTTTTTT
TRBJ1-2 - - TRBV13 CASSLGVRNGYTF TGTGCCAGCAGCTTAGGGGTCAGGAATGGCTACACCTTC
TRBJ2-3 - - TRBV18 CASSPNSGDTQYF TGTGCCAGCTCACCAAACAGCGGGGATACGCAGTATTTT
TRBJ2-5 - - TRBV5-1 CASSGAVGQETQYF TGCGCCAGCAGCGGAGCGGTGGGCCAAGAGACCCAGTACTTC
TRBJ1-4 TRBD1 - TRBV7-8 CASSVRDRGEKLFF TGTGCCAGCAGCGTGAGGGACAGGGGAGAAAAACTGTTTTTT
TRBJ2-7 TRBD1 - TRBV19 CASSTQLSGTGSHEQYF TGTGCCAGTAGTACACAACTCTCCGGGACAGGGTCCCACGAGCAGTACTTC
TRBJ1-5 TRBD1 - TRBV6-5 CASSSDRGGNQPQHF TGTGCCAGCAGTTCCGACAGGGGAGGGAATCAGCCCCAGCATTTT
TRBJ2-5 - - TRBV2 CASSRAGQETQYF TGTGCCAGCAGCCGAGCGGGTCAAGAGACCCAGTACTTC
TRBJ2-7 TRBD2 - TRBV5-1 CASSIAGNQHEQYF TGCGCCAGCAGCATAGCGGGAAACCAACACGAGCAGTACTTC
TRBJ2-1 TRBD1 - TRBV18 CASSPQDRGGWEQFF TGTGCCAGCTCACCGCAGGACAGGGGAGGATGGGAGCAGTTCTTC
TRBJ1-1 TRBD1 - TRBV27 CASSFTGGAEAFF TGTGCCAGCAGTTTCACAGGGGGGGCTGAAGCTTTCTTT
TRBJ2-3 TRBD2 once TRBV3-1/TRBV3-2 CASSRRGGGRDTQYF TGTGCCAGCAGCCGCCGTGGGGGGGGGAGAGATACGCAGTATTTT
TRBJ2-5 TRBD1 - TRBV7-9 CASSILQGALYQETQYF TGTGCCAGCAGCATCTTACAGGGGGCCTTGTACCAAGAGACCCAGTACTTC
TRBJ2-7 - - TRBV7-6 CASSLDRGLHGYEQYF TGTGCCAGCAGCTTAGATAGAGGACTCCACGGCTACGAGCAGTACTTC
TRBJ2-3 TRBD2 - TRBV16 CASSLAGGFDTQYF TGTGCCAGCAGCCTAGCGGGGGGCTTTGATACGCAGTATTTT
TRBJ1-3 TRBD1 - TRBV11-2 CASNPGQGAGNTIYF TGTGCCAGCAACCCGGGACAGGGGGCTGGAAACACCATATATTTT
TRBJ2-2 - - TRBV5-1 CASSLQQGANTGELFF TGCGCCAGCAGCTTACAACAGGGCGCGAACACCGGGGAGCTGTTTTTT
TRBJ1-2 - - TRBV15 CATSREGLQPDNGYTF TGTGCCACCAGCAGAGAGGGACTCCAGCCTGATAATGGCTACACCTTC
TRBJ1-2 - - TRBV2 CASSEYQGLGYGYTF TGTGCCAGCAGTGAATATCAGGGCCTTGGATATGGCTACACCTTC
TRBJ1-2 - - TRBV28 CASRTDYGYTF TGTGCCAGCAGGACAGACTATGGCTACACCTTC
TRBJ1-4 - - TRBV5-4 CASSHGQPQTSEKLFF TGTGCCAGCAGTCACGGACAGCCACAAACTTCCGAAAAACTGTTTTTT
TRBJ1-4 TRBD1 - TRBV5-1 CASSLLGTGDEKLFF TGCGCCAGCAGCCTACTAGGGACAGGCGATGAAAAACTGTTTTTT
TRBJ1-3 TRBD1 few TRBV6-5 CASSYTTGSSGNTIYF TGTGCCAGCAGTTACACGACAGGGAGTTCTGGAAACACCATATATTTT
TRBJ1-2 TRBD1 once TRBV5-1 CASSLGAGTGVFGYTF TGCGCCAGCAGCTTGGGGGCCGGGACAGGAGTTTTTGGCTACACCTTC